This TCR beta chain comes out of a study of shared clonotypes between healthy human individuals. Only Caucasian adults living in Nashville, Tennessee made up the donor group. The assay ran at deep level. Original processing notes: Because ImmunoSEQ provided only junction sequences with no quality scores, the filtering differed. The assay was immunoSEQ multiplex PCR, and TCRdb's table has in-frame clones only and misses some. That table supplies the V and J calls and clone size; D and trimming were determined from the DNA. The sample contains hundreds of thousands of clones, less than 98% of which appear only once. Germline V gives CDR1 LNHDA, CDR2 SQIVND (reference sequence). V was clipped by 2 bases and J by 5 bases; unmatched bases: 12. The CDR3 has 20 residues.

The sample comprised naive CD4+ T cells sorted from blood. The subset is: CD45RA+ positively selected. V and J are TRBV19 and TRBJ2-2, with 15 nucleotides matching TRBD2. The receptor comes from a woman aged 30 to 39 in good health. CDR3 nucleotide sequence: TGTGCCAGTAGTATACGAGCGGGACTAGCGGGAGGCCCCGGAACCGGGGAGCTGTTTTTT. Its protein is CASSIRAGLAGGPGTGELFF.